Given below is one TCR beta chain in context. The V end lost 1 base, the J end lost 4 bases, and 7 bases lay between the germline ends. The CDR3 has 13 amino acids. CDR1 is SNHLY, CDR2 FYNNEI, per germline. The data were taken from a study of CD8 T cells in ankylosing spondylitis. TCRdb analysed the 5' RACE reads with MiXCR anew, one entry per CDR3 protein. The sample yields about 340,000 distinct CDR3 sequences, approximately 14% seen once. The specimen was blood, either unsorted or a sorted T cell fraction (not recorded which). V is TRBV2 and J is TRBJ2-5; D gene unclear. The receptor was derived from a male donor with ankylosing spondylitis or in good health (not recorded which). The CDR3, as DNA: TGTGCCAGCAGTGAAGGAAGCGCAGAGACCCAGTACTTC. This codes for CASSEGSAETQYF.